The sequence of this T cell receptor (beta chain) was determined in a study of cytomegalovirus exposure and HLA in healthy donors. Study outcomes and limitations: In a later analysis, the majority of CMV-associated beta chains seemingly showed HLA restriction.

V lost 7 bases and J 9 bases, leaving 13 bases between the germline ends. Germline V gene data show CDR1 as LNHDA and CDR2 as SQIVND (reference sequence). The CDR3 runs 12 residues. Turning to this clone: Its antigen is undetermined.

The primer mix had 60 Vbeta and 13 Jbeta primers. Assay: immunoSEQ multiplex PCR; the TCRdb copy retains only in-frame clones and omits some. Here the sample spans around 140,000 clones, 60% to 80% being singletons. The chain recombines TRBV19 with TRBJ2-1; TRBD2 is a possible D gene (6 bases). The receptor comes from a male donor in good health and CMV-seronegative. The sequenced sample was PBMCs. CDR3 residues: CASIGGSGEQFF. CDR3 DNA sequence: TGTGCCAGTATAGGAGGGTCCGGTGAGCAGTTCTTC.